The 3 T cell receptor beta chains given below trace back to one sample, sequenced in a study of blood T cell repertoires in COVID-19. The repertoire was sequenced with immunoSEQ multiplex PCR; TCRdb's copy has only in-frame clones and lacks some. The repertoire holds about 59,000 clones, with less than 80% as singletons. The sequencing sample was made of peripheral blood. These receptors were collected from a human donor in a cohort sampled during active COVID-19.

The chain combines TRBV4-3 with TRBJ2-3, with 11 bases lining up with TRBD2. The V gene end was trimmed by 0 bases and the J gene end by 2 bases; junction bases not matched to a gene: 7. The CDR3 spans 18 residues. Looked up from germline, CDR1 is LGHNA and CDR2 is YSLEER. The chain's CDR3 is CASSQDLSSGRYTDTQYF. The CDR3 bases are TGCGCCAGCAGCCAAGACCTCTCTAGCGGGAGGTACACAGATACGCAGTATTTT.

The chain joins TRBV5-5 to TRBJ2-3; TRBD1 aligns across 12 bases. Germline assignment: CDR1 SGHKS and CDR2 YYEKEE (reference sequence). With V trimmed by 3 bases and J by 5 bases, 7 bases remained unmatched. The CDR3 runs to 16 residues. The CDR3 here is CASSSGTGGRVDTQYF. CDR3 sequence (DNA): TGTGCCAGCAGCTCCGGGACAGGGGGCCGGGTAGATACGCAGTATTTT.

The chain carries TRBV6-1 and TRBJ1-6; the D gene is possibly TRBD1 (5 bases). The CDR3 consists of 16 residues. V was pared by 2 bases and J by 5 bases, with 13 bases between. From germline, CDR1 is MNHNS and CDR2 SASEGT. CDR3 DNA: TGTGCCAGCAGTGAACGGGGGGACGCTAATAATTCACCCCTCCACTTT. It specifies CASSERGDANNSPLHF.